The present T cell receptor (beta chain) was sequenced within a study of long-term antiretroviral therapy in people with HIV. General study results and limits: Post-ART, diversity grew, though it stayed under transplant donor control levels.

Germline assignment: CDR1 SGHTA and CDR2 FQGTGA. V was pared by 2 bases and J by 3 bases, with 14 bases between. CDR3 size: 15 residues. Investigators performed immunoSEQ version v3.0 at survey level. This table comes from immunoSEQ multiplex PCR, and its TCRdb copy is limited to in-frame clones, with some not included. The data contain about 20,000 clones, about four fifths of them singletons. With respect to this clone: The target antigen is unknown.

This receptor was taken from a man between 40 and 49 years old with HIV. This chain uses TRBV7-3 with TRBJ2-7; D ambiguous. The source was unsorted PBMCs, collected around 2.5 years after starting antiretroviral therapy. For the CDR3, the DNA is TGTGCCAGCAGCTTAGGCGGTAAAGGAAACTACGAGCAGTACTTC. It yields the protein CASSLGGKGNYEQYF.